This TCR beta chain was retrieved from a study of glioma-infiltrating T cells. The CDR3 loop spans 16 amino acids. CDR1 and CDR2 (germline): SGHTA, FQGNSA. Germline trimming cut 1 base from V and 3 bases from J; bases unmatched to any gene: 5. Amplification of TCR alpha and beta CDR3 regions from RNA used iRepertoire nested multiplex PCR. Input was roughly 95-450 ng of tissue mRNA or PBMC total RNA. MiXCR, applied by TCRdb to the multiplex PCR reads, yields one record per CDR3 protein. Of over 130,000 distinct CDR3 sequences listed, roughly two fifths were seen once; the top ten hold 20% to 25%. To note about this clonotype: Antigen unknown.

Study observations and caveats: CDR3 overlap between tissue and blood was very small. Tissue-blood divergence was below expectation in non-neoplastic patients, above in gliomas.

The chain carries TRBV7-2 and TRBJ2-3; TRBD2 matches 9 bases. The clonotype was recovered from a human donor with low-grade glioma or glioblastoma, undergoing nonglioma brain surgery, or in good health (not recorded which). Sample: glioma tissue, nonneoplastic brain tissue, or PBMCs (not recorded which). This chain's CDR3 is CASSLVGGGATDTQYF. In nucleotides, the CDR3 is TGTGCCAGCAGCTTAGTGGGCGGGGGGGCAACAGATACGCAGTATTTT.